The entry below gives a single TCR beta chain sequence along with its context. This CDR3 has 15 amino acids. In germline, CDR1 is MNHEY, CDR2 SVGAGI. V lost 5 bases to trimming and J lost 4 bases, with 17 bases between them. The data originate from a study of blood T cell repertoires in COVID-19. As for the study in general: Both acute and convalescent COVID-19 samples were obtained from the United States, Italy and Spain. T cells, B-cell-depleted T cells, or PBMCs supplied cDNA or gDNA.

Original methodology: By means of reference gene primer amplification, nucleated cell counts were estimated. Produced via immunoSEQ multiplex PCR; TCRdb's table is partial and in-frame only. V and J calls and clone size come straight from that table; D and trimming were deduced from the DNA. The table lists roughly 120,000 clones, approximately 88% of them singletons. V is TRBV6-5 and J is TRBJ1-2, with D maybe TRBD1 (5 bases). This receptor was obtained from a woman aged 35 to 49 with acute or convalescent COVID-19. Sequencing input: peripheral blood. The CDR3 here is CASSPSSGTFYGYTF. CDR3 coding DNA: TGTGCCAGCAGTCCGAGCTCCGGGACTTTCTATGGCTACACCTTC.